The 30 T cell receptor beta chains below were found in one sample sequenced in a study of shared clonotypes between healthy human individuals. Produced via immunoSEQ multiplex PCR; TCRdb's table is partial and in-frame only. The sample includes about 2.3 million clones, about nine tenths of them seen just once. What was sequenced was naive CD4+ T cells from PBMCs. Documented subset: CD45RA+ positively selected. The receptors here all came from a man younger than 35 in good health. Some clones in this sample may be carry-over from other donors' samples.

V is TRBV5-8 and J is TRBJ1-3; D gene uncertain. Germline CDR1 and CDR2: SGHTS and YDEGEE. CDR3 length equals 16 residues. V shed 1 base and J shed 0 bases, with 11 bases lying between them. Written as DNA, the CDR3 is TGTGCCAGCAGCTTGTTGAGTTCGGGCTCTGGAAACACCATATATTTT. As protein: CASSLLSSGSGNTIYF.

This CDR3 reads CASSPSLAGSGELFF. The CDR3 DNA reads as TGTGCCAGCAGCCCGTCTTTGGCGGGTTCCGGGGAGCTGTTTTTT. The chain employs TRBV6-5 and TRBJ2-2; D is possibly TRBD2 (5 bases). The CDR3 extends over 15 amino acids. CDR1 is MNHEY, CDR2 SVGAGI, per germline. Trimming removed 6 bases at V and 6 bases at J, with 17 bases between.

J is TRBJ1-1 and V is TRBV6-6; perhaps TRBD1 as D (5 bases). Germline values: CDR1 MNHNY, CDR2 SVGAGI (reference sequence). CDR3 length: 13 amino acids. The V gene lost 2 bases and the J gene lost 3 bases, with 7 bases spanning the gap. The DNA of the CDR3 is TGTGCCAGCAGTTACGGGGCGGACACTGAAGCTTTCTTT. As protein: CASSYGADTEAFF.

The rearrangement uses TRBV5-6 and TRBJ2-5; no clear D. V shed 1 base and J shed 7 bases, with 14 bases lying between them. The CDR3 length is 14 residues. The germline gives CDR1 SGHDT, CDR2 YYEEEE. CDR3 protein: CASSLPRLGMTQYF. The CDR3, as DNA: TGTGCCAGCAGCTTGCCCCGACTGGGGATGACCCAGTACTTC.

The genes are TRBV28 and TRBJ2-1; D gene uncertain. The length of the CDR3 is 13 residues. Germline assignment: CDR1 MDHEN and CDR2 SYDVKM. V dropped 4 bases and J dropped 4 bases, with 8 bases sitting between them. For the CDR3, the DNA is TGTGCCAGCAGTTCCGTGCCATACAATGAGCAGTTCTTC. Translated: CASSSVPYNEQFF.

The rearrangement uses TRBV2 and TRBJ2-3, with 8 bases identical to TRBD2. Per the germline V gene, CDR1 is SNHLY and CDR2 is FYNNEI. The ends lost 8 bases at V and 2 bases at J; junction bases unmatched: 6. The CDR3 loop spans 14 amino acids. The CDR3 DNA follows: TGTGCCAGCCTCTCGCGGGAGGACACAGATACGCAGTATTTT. It codes for CASLSREDTDTQYF.

This chain links TRBV25-1 with TRBJ2-7; D unresolved. Trimming cost V 2 bases and J 0 bases, with 8 bases left between them. This CDR3 comprises 14 residues. The germline V gene encodes CDR1 MGHDK and CDR2 SYGVNS. The CDR3 DNA is TGTGCCAGCAGTGAAACTGGGATCTCCTACGAGCAGTACTTC. Its translation is CASSETGISYEQYF.

This chain links TRBV7-8 with TRBJ1-2; TRBD1 is a possible D gene (6 bases). CDR1 SGHVS and CDR2 FQNEAQ come from the germline V gene. CDR3 length: 15 residues. Between the trimmed V and J ends, which lost 1 base and 4 bases, there was a span of 13 bases. CDR3 sequence reads: CASSLVGGIGYGYTF. The CDR3 coding sequence is TGTGCCAGCAGCTTAGTGGGGGGCATCGGCTATGGCTACACCTTC.

This chain uses TRBV28 with TRBJ2-3; a weak D match, TRBD1 (6 bases). CDR1 is MDHEN, CDR2 SYDVKM, per germline. Trimming stripped 1 base from V and 8 bases from J, with 10 bases between. The CDR3 has 13 amino acids. CDR3 in amino acids: CASSLFLRGTQYF. The CDR3 bases are TGTGCCAGCAGTTTATTCCTCAGGGGTACGCAGTATTTT.

The chain is built from TRBV9 and TRBJ2-7, with 7 bases aligning to TRBD1. Germline CDR1 and CDR2: SGDLS and YYNGEE. With V trimmed by 3 bases and J by 4 bases, 10 bases remained unmatched. The CDR3 consists of 15 residues. The DNA of the CDR3 is TGTGCCAGCAGCGGTCGACAGGGCTATTTGTACGAGCAGTACTTC. This codes for CASSGRQGYLYEQYF.

The chain carries TRBV7-7 and TRBJ2-5; unclear D gene. The V gene lost 5 bases and the J gene lost 0 bases, with 4 bases spanning the gap. This CDR3 comprises 12 residues. The V gene's germline CDR1 is SSHAT and CDR2 FNYEAQ (reference sequence). The CDR3 protein is CASSQNQETQYF. As DNA, the CDR3 is TGTGCCAGCAGCCAAAACCAAGAGACCCAGTACTTC.

This clone was seen once. The J gene is TRBJ2-1, the V gene TRBV27; D tentatively reads TRBD1 or TRBD2 (5 bases each). V lost 8 bases and J lost 0, with 11 bases in between. The germline V gene has CDR1 MNHEY and CDR2 SMNVEV (reference sequence). The CDR3 has 14 residues. The DNA of the CDR3 is TGTGCCAGCGCCGGGACCGCCTCCTACAATGAGCAGTTCTTC. Its protein is CASAGTASYNEQFF.

The V gene is TRBV7-6, the J gene TRBJ1-4; no firm D call. CDR1 is SGHVS, CDR2 FNYEAQ, per germline. Trimming took off 5 bases at V and 5 bases at J, with 12 bases between the two ends. The CDR3 sequence is 14 residues long. Written as DNA, the CDR3 is TGTGCCAGCAGCCAGACATCGGGGAATGAAAAACTGTTTTTT. It is translated as CASSQTSGNEKLFF.

This clone is a singleton in its sample. The chain recombines TRBV6-1 with TRBJ2-2, with no clear D. CDR3 length: 13 amino acids. The germline CDR1 and CDR2 sequences are MNHNS and SASEGT. Trimming took off 6 bases at V and 3 bases at J, with 8 bases between the two ends. The CDR3 coding sequence is TGTGCCAGCAGGAGACTTGACACCGGGGAGCTGTTTTTT. Protein sequence: CASRRLDTGELFF.

On this clone itself: This sample includes further DNA sequences coding for the same CDR3. The chain uses TRBV4-1 and TRBJ1-1, with D tentatively TRBD1 (5 bases). CDR3 length equals 14 residues. V was pared by 4 bases and J by 5 bases, with 14 bases between. Germline values: CDR1 MGHRA, CDR2 YSYEKL. CDR3 sequence (DNA): TGCGCCAGCAGCCTACGCCGGGGCGATACTGAAGCTTTCTTT. Translating gives CASSLRRGDTEAFF.

In its sample, this clone was seen once. The chain uses TRBV19 and TRBJ1-4; no reliable D call. CDR1 and CDR2 from the germline V gene are LNHDA and SQIVND (reference sequence). The CDR3 spans 17 residues. V was cut by 6 bases and J by 0 bases, with 17 bases left in between. In DNA form, the CDR3 reads TGTGCCAGTAGCGGGCGTGGAGGAAAAGCAACTAATGAAAAACTGTTTTTT. Residues: CASSGRGGKATNEKLFF.

This chain links TRBV27 with TRBJ2-1; 8 nucleotides agree with TRBD2. This CDR3 is 15 amino acids long. Germline values: CDR1 MNHEY, CDR2 SMNVEV (reference sequence). V was pared by 6 bases and J by 6 bases, with 10 bases of the junction left unmatched. In DNA form, the CDR3 reads TGTGCCAGCAGGCCCCTAGCGGGCTACGGCAATGAGCAGTTCTTC. This sequence encodes CASRPLAGYGNEQFF.

V is TRBV9 and J is TRBJ2-7; 8 bases map to TRBD2. The CDR3 is 14 amino acids. Germline V gene data show CDR1 as SGDLS and CDR2 as YYNGEE. V gave up 2 bases and J gave up 3 bases; unmatched junction bases: 4. CDR3 nucleotides: TGTGCCAGCAGCGTGGGACTAGTTAACTACGAGCAGTACTTC. Amino acid sequence: CASSVGLVNYEQYF.

The chain uses TRBV18 and TRBJ2-5; D is perhaps TRBD1 (6 bases). There are 14 residues in the CDR3. Deletions cut 2 bases from V and 3 bases from J, with 10 bases between. The germline V gene has CDR1 KGHSH and CDR2 LQKENI. The CDR3, as DNA: TGTGCCAGCTCACCAAGAAGGACAGAAGAGACCCAGTACTTC. Residues: CASSPRRTEETQYF.

The rearrangement uses TRBV5-4 and TRBJ2-5; D is possibly TRBD1 (6 bases). This CDR3 is 13 amino acids long. CDR1 SGHNT and CDR2 YYREEE come from the germline V gene (reference sequence). Trimming took 4 bases from V and 5 from J, leaving 12 bases between them. Here the CDR3 reads CASSVSGEETQYF. CDR3 bases: TGTGCCAGCAGCGTGTCAGGGGAGGAGACCCAGTACTTC.

V gene TRBV21-1 combines with J gene TRBJ2-1; the table assigns TRBD1, which was not confirmed against the DNA. TRBV21-1 is a documented pseudogene. The CDR3 is 15 residues long. The DNA of the CDR3 is TGTGCCAGCAGCAAAATTAGTCAGGGAACTAATGAGCAGTTCTTC. It is translated as CASSKISQGTNEQFF.

The CDR3, as DNA: TGTGCCAGCAGCGGGACTAGCGGGAGCTGGGTGAATGAGCAGTTCTTC. Amino acids: CASSGTSGSWVNEQFF. The chain uses TRBV9 and TRBJ2-1; 13 bases line up with TRBD2. Looked up from germline, CDR1 is SGDLS and CDR2 is YYNGEE. The CDR3 has 16 amino acids. V dropped 3 bases and J dropped 7; count of bases not matched to a gene: 7.

The rearrangement joins TRBV7-2 to TRBJ2-2; no firm D call. V was shortened by 3 bases and J by 5 bases, with 10 bases between the two germline ends. CDR1 is SGHTA, CDR2 FQGNSA, per germline. The CDR3 extends over 14 amino acids. The CDR3 loop reads CASSFDIRTGELFF. DNA for the CDR3: TGTGCCAGCAGCTTCGACATTCGGACCGGGGAGCTGTTTTTT.

The chain links TRBV6-1 to TRBJ1-4, with D unresolved. This CDR3 is built from 16 residues. Germline values: CDR1 MNHNS, CDR2 SASEGT. The V gene lost 4 bases and the J gene lost 5 bases, with 17 bases spanning the gap. The chain's CDR3 is CASSGFRGIRNEKLFF. CDR3 DNA: TGTGCCAGCAGTGGGTTTCGAGGGATCAGAAATGAAAAACTGTTTTTT.

This chain joins TRBV7-9 and TRBJ1-1, with 7 bases identical to TRBD1. The V gene's germline CDR1 is SEHNR and CDR2 FQNEAQ (reference sequence). V lost 3 bases to trimming and J lost 7 bases; unmatched junction nucleotides: 2. The CDR3 has 12 amino acids. CDR3 loop: CASSFTGVEAFF. CDR3 coding DNA: TGTGCCAGCAGCTTCACAGGGGTTGAAGCTTTCTTT.

This chain joins TRBV7-3 and TRBJ1-2; D remains ambiguous. The CDR3 sequence is 15 residues long. Germline V gives CDR1 SGHTA, CDR2 FQGTGA. V was shortened by 1 base and J by 6 bases, with 15 bases between the two germline ends. The CDR3 loop reads CASSLMNGDVHGYTF. As DNA, the CDR3 is TGTGCCAGCAGCTTAATGAATGGTGACGTTCATGGCTACACCTTC. Full variable domain (remainder filled in from reference TRBV7-3 and TRBJ1-2): GAGVSQTPSNKVTEKGKYVELRCDPISGHTALYWYRQSLGQGPEFLIYFQGTGAADDSGLPNDRFFAVRPEGSVSTLKIQRTERGDSAVYLCASSLMNGDVHGYTFGSGTRLTVV.

The chain combines TRBV5-1 with TRBJ2-3; TRBD2 is a possible D gene (6 bases). Germline loops: CDR1 SGHRS, CDR2 YFSETQ. The CDR3 is 14 residues long. V lost 1 base and J lost 6, with 12 bases in between. CDR3: CASSLTAGPDTQYF. CDR3 bases: TGCGCCAGCAGCTTGACGGCGGGACCCGATACGCAGTATTTT.

Comments on this clone: The same CDR3 can be traced to other DNA sequences in this sample. The rearrangement links TRBV6-6 to TRBJ2-7; 8 nucleotides match TRBD1. The V gene end was trimmed by 5 bases and the J gene end by 6 bases; junction bases not matched to a gene: 3. Germline V gene sequence: CDR1 MNHNY, CDR2 SVGAGI (reference sequence). CDR3 length: 12 residues. CDR3 nucleotides: TGTGCCAGCAGTCCAGGGGGCGGCGAGCAGTACTTC. It encodes CASSPGGGEQYF.

J is TRBJ2-3 and V is TRBV28; D may be TRBD1 or TRBD2 (6 bases each). With 5 bases removed from V and 4 bases from J, the gap between germline ends came to 13 bases. Germline V gene lookup returns CDR1 MDHEN and CDR2 SYDVKM. This CDR3 region has 14 residues. CDR3 region: CASSPGGGADTQYF. Written as DNA, the CDR3 is TGTGCCAGCAGTCCCGGAGGGGGAGCAGATACGCAGTATTTT.

With respect to this clone: Other DNA sequences in this sample translate to the same CDR3. V gene TRBV7-2 combines with J gene TRBJ1-5; 7 bases align to TRBD1. Germline V CDR1 and CDR2: SGHTA, FQGNSA. V was pared by 1 base and J by 4 bases, with 4 bases of the junction left unmatched. There are 15 residues in the CDR3. DNA for the CDR3: TGTGCCAGCAGCTTAGTTGCAGGGGGGAATCAGCCCCAGCATTTT. It codes for CASSLVAGGNQPQHF. The full variable domain, in which reference TRBV7-2 and TRBJ1-5 provide the parts outside the CDR3, is GAGVSQSPSNKVTEKGKDVELRCDPISGHTALYWYRQSLGQGLEFLIYFQGNSAPDKSGLPSDRFSAERTGGSVSTLTIQRTQQEDSAVYLCASSLVAGGNQPQHFGDGTRLSIL.